This TCR beta chain is drawn from a study of graft-versus-host responses after intestinal transplantation. At the level of the study: Recipients received multivisceral, liver-intestinal, or isolated intestinal transplants. The recipients all started with anti-thymocyte globulin induction and then took tacrolimus and steroids for around three years.

CDR3 size: 13 residues. From germline, CDR1 is MGHRA and CDR2 YSYEKL. Trimming stripped 1 base from V and 8 bases from J, with 11 bases between. Libraries were prepared by immunoSEQ multiplex PCR; TCRdb keeps only in-frame clonotypes and omits some of them. Among around 19,000 clones listed, more than 40% were seen once. The authors combined approximately 200,000 CFSE-labeled responder cells with approximately 200,000 irradiated, violet-dye-labeled stimulator cells in plates. Sorting after the reaction isolated proliferating CFSE-low CD3+CD4+ and CD3+CD8+ responders. The chain joins TRBV4-1 to TRBJ1-1; D remains ambiguous. This sequence originates from a human patient who received an intestinal transplant. This specimen consisted of alloreactive CD4+ T cells from a mixed lymphocyte reaction culture, obtained before intestinal transplant. Subset of the sample: CFSE-low proliferating T cells sorted from approximately 6-day pre-transplant mixed lymphocyte reaction (GvH or HvG direction). CDR3 amino acids: CASSQAPWREAFF. The CDR3 DNA is TGCGCCAGCAGCCAAGCTCCTTGGAGGGAAGCTTTCTTT.